A single sample is the source of the 26 T cell receptor beta chains below, sequenced in a study of low-dose radiotherapy and immunotherapy resistance in tumors (dated by TCRdb to between 2022 and 2023). The data were produced on an Illumina MiniSeq. First-strand cDNA was synthesized with Superscript III and a set of TRAV- and TRBV-specific primers, covering both TCRalpha and TCRbeta chains. TCRs were amplified for around 20 PCR cycles with Phusion, using a constant-region primer paired with the adapter attached to the V primers. The public sequencing data were trimmed at Q25 with fastp and processed into clonotypes with MiXCR by TCRdb, which kept only in-frame beta chains. Rows are unified per CDR3 protein, each entry keeping the most common DNA and genes. Here the sample has around 99,000 distinct CDR3 sequences; more than 7.5% occur a single time. The ten largest clones take up roughly 1% of the sample.

The time point label on this specimen signifies: before trial treatment. The sequencing used PBMCs, collected before treatment. These receptors were collected from a male donor with prostate cancer.

There are many counts of this clonotype. This sequence joins TRBV2 and TRBJ2-1, with 13 nucleotides matching TRBD2. This CDR3 has 15 residues. V lost 6 bases and J lost 10; bases outside the gene matches: 9. CDR1 and CDR2 from the germline V gene are SNHLY and FYNNEI. Here the CDR3 reads CASRELAGGPSEQFF. In DNA form, the CDR3 reads TGTGCCAGCAGGGAACTAGCGGGAGGGCCATCCGAGCAGTTCTTC.

This clonotype was seen many times. The gene calls are TRBV12-5 and TRBJ2-1, with 7 bases that match TRBD1. Germline lookup yields CDR1 LGHNT and CDR2 FRNRAP. The CDR3 runs to 15 residues. J gave up 6 bases and V 1 base, and 6 bases lay outside the gene matches. The CDR3 loop is CASGLALTGVNEQFF. CDR3 DNA sequence: TGTGCTAGTGGTTTGGCACTAACAGGGGTCAATGAGCAGTTCTTC.

This clonotype was seen many times. V usage is TRBV4-2 and J usage is TRBJ1-1; D not resolved. In germline, CDR1 is LGHNA, CDR2 YNFKEQ. The CDR3 is 12 residues long. Deletions cut 2 bases from V and 3 bases from J, with 4 bases between. The CDR3 loop reads CASSQLDTEAFF. CDR3 nucleotide sequence: TGTGCCAGCAGCCAATTAGACACTGAAGCTTTCTTT.

This clonotype has a count of ten or more. The chain combines TRBV28 with TRBJ2-1; 7 bases map to TRBD2. The V gene's germline CDR1 is MDHEN and CDR2 SYDVKM. The CDR3 covers 12 residues. With V trimmed by 6 bases and J by 6 bases, 2 bases remained unmatched. CDR3 nucleotide sequence: TGTGCCAGCAGAGGGAGGGGCAATGAGCAGTTCTTC. As protein: CASRGRGNEQFF.

This clonotype showed up many times. The chain links TRBV9 to TRBJ2-7, with D tentatively TRBD2 (6 bases). This CDR3 region has 13 residues. Germline V lookup: CDR1 SGDLS, CDR2 YYNGEE. V was clipped by 0 bases and J by 5 bases, with 9 bases between them. The CDR3 DNA reads TGTGCCAGCAGCGTAGCTCCTAGCGACGAGCAGTACTTC. Translation gives CASSVAPSDEQYF.

Turning to this clonotype: A far larger clone is a single base away, which makes a read error likely. The V gene is TRBV15, the J gene TRBJ2-1, with TRBD1 identical over 11 bases. The germline V gene has CDR1 LNHNV and CDR2 YYDKDF (reference sequence). The CDR3 sequence is 14 residues long. V was pared by 3 bases and J by 13 bases, with 8 bases of the junction left unmatched. In DNA form, the CDR3 reads TGTGCCACCAGCAGGGGGACAGGGGGTGAGACCCAGTTCTTC. This encodes CATSRGTGGETQFF.

This clonotype showed up many times. The V and J genes are TRBV6-5 and TRBJ1-2; D uncertain. V was pared by 0 bases and J by 6 bases, with 14 bases between. The germline V gene has CDR1 MNHEY and CDR2 SVGAGI. The CDR3 consists of 15 residues. The CDR3 is CASSYSMPTGDGYTF. CDR3 DNA sequence: TGTGCCAGCAGTTACTCGATGCCCACCGGAGATGGCTACACCTTC.

This clonotype was seen ten or more times. The chain has TRBV6-2 or TRBV6-3 and TRBJ1-1; no reliable D call. Germline CDR1 is MNHEY and CDR2 is SVGEGT. The CDR3 has 15 residues. V dropped 5 bases and J dropped 6 bases, with 19 bases sitting between them. CDR3 sequence (DNA): TGTGCCAGCAGTCAGCAGACATCGCCCAAAGCTGAAGCTTTCTTT. Translating it yields CASSQQTSPKAEAFF.

V gene TRBV20-1 combines with J gene TRBJ1-1; 10 bases fit TRBD1. Trimming removed 5 bases from V and 3 bases from J; junction bases left unmatched: 6. Per germline, CDR1 DFQATT and CDR2 SNEGSKA (reference sequence). The CDR3 has 14 residues. The CDR3 is CSAGLGTGDTEAFF. The CDR3 DNA reads TGCAGTGCTGGACTAGGGACAGGGGACACTGAAGCTTTCTTT.

Points on this clonotype: This sequence is one base from a far larger clone and is likely a read error. This chain joins TRBV28 and TRBJ2-1; possible D gene TRBD1, 5 bases. Trimming removed 8 bases from V and 10 bases from J, with 15 bases in between. CDR3 length equals 12 residues. Germline V gene lookup returns CDR1 MDHEN and CDR2 SYDVKM. CDR3 coding DNA: TGTGCCAGCGCTCCAGGGCGCTACGAGCAGTTCTTC. This sequence encodes CASAPGRYEQFF.

This clonotype has ten or more counts. V gene TRBV20-1 combines with J gene TRBJ1-2; D might be TRBD1 (6 bases). Germline V gives CDR1 DFQATT, CDR2 SNEGSKA (reference sequence). The CDR3 is 14 residues long. V lost 5 bases to trimming and J lost 1 base, with 14 bases between them. As DNA, the CDR3 is TGCAGTGCTTCCGGGGGCTATTTTAACTATGGCTACACCTTC. Translating it yields CSASGGYFNYGYTF.

This clonotype was recorded at least ten times. The rearrangement joins TRBV28 to TRBJ1-6; no clear D. CDR3 size: 16 residues. V lost 2 bases, J lost 0 bases, and 8 bases lay in between. CDR1 MDHEN and CDR2 SYDVKM come from the germline V gene. This CDR3 is CASSLPQSSYNSPLHF. CDR3 DNA sequence: TGTGCCAGCAGTTTACCCCAGAGCTCCTATAATTCACCCCTCCACTTT.

This clonotype appeared many times. The V call is TRBV29-1, the J call TRBJ2-3, with TRBD2 identical over 8 bases. Germline V CDR1 and CDR2: SQVTM, ANQGSEA. Unmatched junction bases numbered 7, after V lost 4 bases and J lost 1 base. This CDR3 region has 15 residues. CDR3 nucleotides: TGCAGCGTTGGTGGGACTAGTTTCCGCACAGATACGCAGTATTTT. Translating gives CSVGGTSFRTDTQYF.

This clonotype has ten or more counts. In DNA, the CDR3 is TGCGCCAGCAGCCAAGATCCGCAAACGGTGTCCCCCAATGAGCAGTTCTTC. Translating gives CASSQDPQTVSPNEQFF. The genes are TRBV4-1 and TRBJ2-1; unclear D gene. CDR1 and CDR2 (germline): MGHRA, YSYEKL. Trimming shortened V by 0 bases and J by 6 bases, and 18 bases separated the two germline ends. CDR3 length equals 17 residues.

The table lists this clonotype with many counts. The CDR3 bases are TGTGCCAGCAGACGGGGACAGTACACTGAAGCTTTCTTT. Amino acids: CASRRGQYTEAFF. This chain joins TRBV7-3 and TRBJ1-1, with 7 bases fitting TRBD1. From germline, CDR1 is SGHTA and CDR2 FQGTGA. V was clipped by 6 bases and J by 3 bases; unmatched bases: 4. CDR3 length: 13 amino acids.

In its sample, this clonotype was seen many times. The chain combines TRBV5-1 with TRBJ1-1; a possible D gene is TRBD1 (5 bases). CDR3 length: 15 residues. Germline lookup yields CDR1 SGHRS and CDR2 YFSETQ. Trimming shortened V by 0 bases and J by 0 bases, and 9 bases separated the two germline ends. The CDR3 DNA is TGCGCCAGCAGCTTGGCGGTGGGGGTGAACACTGAAGCTTTCTTT. This codes for CASSLAVGVNTEAFF.

This clonotype was detected only a few times. J is TRBJ1-3 and V is TRBV29-1; 8 bases are a match to TRBD1. The V gene's germline CDR1 is SQVTM and CDR2 ANQGSEA. Losses at the gene ends were 6 bases for V and 4 bases for J; bases not matched to a gene: 11. This CDR3 comprises 15 residues. CDR3 in DNA: TGCAGCGTGGGGGCCGGACAGGGTGCCGGAAACACCATATATTTT. Its translation is CSVGAGQGAGNTIYF.

At least ten counts were recorded for this clonotype. The genes are TRBV2 and TRBJ2-7, with D tentatively TRBD1 or TRBD2 (6 bases each). The V end lost 6 bases, the J end lost 2 bases, and 20 bases lay between the germline ends. This CDR3 spans 16 amino acids. The V gene's germline CDR1 is SNHLY and CDR2 FYNNEI. The CDR3 protein is CASSPAGWDKTYEQYF. The CDR3 bases are TGTGCCAGCAGCCCTGCGGGATGGGACAAGACCTACGAGCAGTACTTC.

The table lists this clonotype with many counts. V and J are TRBV20-1 and TRBJ2-7; TRBD2 matches 9 bases. The germline V gene encodes CDR1 DFQATT and CDR2 SNEGSKA (reference sequence). This CDR3 region has 16 residues. Trimming at V came to 4 bases and at J to 5 bases, leaving 15 bases not matched to a gene. The CDR3 spells CSAIPLGLAGIDEQYF. CDR3 in DNA: TGCAGTGCTATCCCTTTGGGGCTAGCGGGAATCGACGAGCAGTACTTC.

Many counts were recorded for this clonotype. V and J are TRBV7-8 and TRBJ2-1; the match to TRBD2 covers 7 bases. After removal of 5 bases from V and 6 bases from J, the junction contained 13 bases not matched to a gene. This CDR3 is 16 amino acids long. CDR1 and CDR2 (germline): SGHVS, FQNEAQ. The chain's CDR3 is CASSPLWGGSVNEQFF. The CDR3 DNA sequence: TGTGCCAGCAGCCCCCTTTGGGGCGGGAGTGTCAATGAGCAGTTCTTC.

This clonotype was seen at least ten times. This rearrangement joins TRBV29-1 to TRBJ2-3; 9 bases are shared with TRBD2. Germline V gene data show CDR1 as SQVTM and CDR2 as ANQGSEA. Losses at the gene ends were 6 bases for V and 6 bases for J; bases not matched to a gene: 10. This CDR3 region has 14 residues. The CDR3, as DNA: TGCAGCGTCGGTAGCGGGAGTAGATACGATACGCAGTATTTT. It yields the protein CSVGSGSRYDTQYF.

This clonotype occurred many times. This chain connects TRBV28 to TRBJ2-2, with D perhaps given as TRBD1 or TRBD2 (6 bases each). The CDR3 is 14 amino acids. Trimming left V 6 bases short and J 7 bases short, with 15 bases between. Germline values: CDR1 MDHEN, CDR2 SYDVKM. CDR3 bases: TGTGCCAGCAGCTCTTCGGGGGCGAGCGGGGAGCTGTTTTTT. Its protein is CASSSSGASGELFF.

This clonotype was counted ten times or more. The chain carries TRBV6-5 and TRBJ2-3; 10 bases agree with TRBD2. The CDR3 is 16 residues long. Looked up from germline, CDR1 is MNHEY and CDR2 is SVGAGI. V dropped 0 bases and J dropped 6; count of bases not matched to a gene: 6. CDR3 DNA sequence: TGTGCCAGCAGTTACTCTCTAGCGGGAGCAGGTGATACGCAGTATTTT. Its translation: CASSYSLAGAGDTQYF.

This clonotype showed up many times. The chain recombines TRBV20-1 with TRBJ2-1; D is ambiguous. CDR3 length: 18 residues. Germline V gives CDR1 DFQATT, CDR2 SNEGSKA (reference sequence). Between the trimmed V and J ends, which lost 2 bases and 0 bases, there was a span of 20 bases. The CDR3 spells CSARLAEGPLLSYNEQFF. The CDR3 DNA follows: TGCAGTGCTAGACTGGCGGAAGGTCCCCTCCTCTCCTACAATGAGCAGTTCTTC.

A remark on this clonotype: This may be a read error: a much more frequent sequence differs by one nucleotide. The chain carries TRBV28 and TRBJ2-1; 9 bases are a match to TRBD2. CDR3 size: 16 residues. V gave up 7 bases and J gave up 8 bases; unmatched junction bases: 15. CDR1 MDHEN and CDR2 SYDVKM come from the germline V gene. In DNA, the CDR3 is TGTGCCAGCACAATTCTAGCGGGAAGAACGGCCTATGAGCAGTTCTTC. Its translation: CASTILAGRTAYEQFF.

This clonotype was counted many times. The rearrangement joins TRBV28 to TRBJ1-4; tentative D call: TRBD1 (6 bases). The germline gives CDR1 MDHEN, CDR2 SYDVKM. This CDR3 region has 15 residues. Trimming removed 7 bases at V and 3 bases at J, with 15 bases between. The CDR3 is CASIERGTSNEKLFF. For the CDR3, the DNA is TGTGCCAGCATCGAGAGGGGGACTTCTAATGAAAAACTGTTTTTT.